Included here is one TCR beta chain sequence, with context. Per the original data handling: Reference gene primer amplification gave estimated nucleated cell counts. Here immunoSEQ multiplex PCR was the method, and the copy in TCRdb shows in-frame clones only, minus some. That table supplies the V and J calls and clone size; D and trimming were determined from the DNA. The data show 200,000 or so clones, roughly 87% seen once. Germline values: CDR1 SGHAT, CDR2 FQNNGV. The CDR3 is made up of 15 amino acids. The trim removed 5 bases at V and 8 bases at J, leaving 9 bases unmatched. This record comes from a study of blood T cell repertoires in COVID-19. Background on the study: Samples of COVID-19 (acute and convalescent) were obtained from the United States, Italy and Spain. T cells, B-cell-depleted T cells, or PBMCs provided the cDNA or gDNA that served as material.

The sample consisted of PBMCs or T cells enriched from blood (not recorded which). This receptor was taken from a woman aged 40 to 50 with acute COVID-19. The chain recombines TRBV11-2 with TRBJ1-6; 7 bases match TRBD1. DNA of the CDR3: TGTGCCAGCAGCGTACACAGGGGTGACGATTCACCCCTCCACTTT. Translation gives CASSVHRGDDSPLHF.